Listed here are 5 T cell receptor beta chains from one sample, sequenced in a study of T-cell reconstitution after alpha-beta-depleted transplantation in children. A TCRbeta library incorporating unique molecular identifiers was prepared. TCRdb reanalysed the PCR reads using MiXCR and keeps one entry per CDR3 protein. The profile covers around 600,000 distinct CDR3 sequences, with roughly 23% appearing a single time and 13% to 15% taken by the ten largest. Sequencing used PBMCs, mostly from graft donor cells, obtained 360 days after TCRalphabeta/CD19-depleted stem cell transplant. Receptors were obtained from a boy less than two years old who had a stem cell transplant for acute myeloid leukemia, so the T cells may come from the graft donor.

The rearrangement joins TRBV12-3 or TRBV12-4 to TRBJ1-2, with a tentative D call TRBD1 (5 bases). The CDR3 is 13 amino acids. V was trimmed by 2 bases and J by 4 bases, leaving 8 bases between them. CDR3 coding DNA: TGTGCCAGCAGTTTACTAGGGGCCTATGGCTACACCTTC. This gives the protein CASSLLGAYGYTF.

This clonotype turned up a few times. The chain recombines TRBV20-1 with TRBJ2-3; 7 positions agree with TRBD2. V lost 3 bases to trimming and J lost 6 bases; unmatched junction nucleotides: 6. The CDR3 is 13 amino acids. Germline CDR1 reads DFQATT; CDR2 reads SNEGSKA (reference sequence). DNA of the CDR3: TGCAGTGCTAGCGGGGGGTCAAGGGATACGCAGTATTTT. It encodes CSASGGSRDTQYF.

There are many counts of this clonotype. The CDR3 is CASKKRADLSYEQYV. The CDR3 coding sequence is TGTGCCAGCAAAAAACGGGCAGACCTCTCCTACGAGCAGTACGTC. The chain carries TRBV6-5 and TRBJ2-7; no firm D call. Germline CDR1 and CDR2: MNHEY and SVGAGI. Trimming left V 7 bases short and J 0 bases short, with 16 bases between. This CDR3 has 15 residues.

This chain connects TRBV5-4 to TRBJ2-5, with D perhaps being TRBD1 or TRBD2 (6 bases each). Germline V gives CDR1 SGHNT, CDR2 YYREEE (reference sequence). Trimming pared 4 bases from V and 0 bases from J, leaving 10 bases between. The length of the CDR3 is 14 residues. The CDR3 spells CASSRRGDQETQYF. CDR3 DNA sequence: TGTGCCAGCAGCCGAAGGGGGGACCAAGAGACCCAGTACTTC.

V usage is TRBV6-5 and J usage is TRBJ1-2; TRBD1 agrees at 8 bases. Germline V gene lookup returns CDR1 MNHEY and CDR2 SVGAGI. The CDR3 runs to 17 residues. The junction had 12 bases not matched to a gene; V was cut back by 2 bases and J by 4 bases. In DNA, the CDR3 is TGTGCCAGCAGTTACCCTCTCCGGGACAGGAGGTGCTATGGCTACACCTTC. It specifies CASSYPLRDRRCYGYTF.